A single sample gave rise to the 27 T cell receptor beta chains below, sequenced in a study of vaccination effects on CD4 cells after COVID-19. Pools of viral peptides were used by the ViraFEST assay to expand antigen-specific CD4+ T cells ahead of sequencing. Upon completion of approximately ten days in culture, CD4+ T cells were isolated. In the vaccine recipients, nucleocapsid antibodies were negative and there was no prior SARS-CoV-2 infection. Their antigen targets remain unknown. The data were produced by immunoSEQ multiplex PCR, yet TCRdb's version contains in-frame clones alone and is incomplete. Of roughly 27,000 clones detected, 55% to 75% appear once; the ten largest clones hold roughly 10%. Here the sequenced sample was CD4+ T cells from PBMCs cultured with SARS-CoV-2 spike peptides, taken before COVID-19 vaccination. The receptor source for this set is a human donor who received a COVID-19 vaccine.

This rearrangement joins TRBV4-1 to TRBJ1-2, with D possibly being TRBD1 (6 bases). The CDR3 length is 15 residues. Trimming pared 3 bases from V and 1 base from J, leaving 12 bases between. From germline, CDR1 is MGHRA and CDR2 YSYEKL. The CDR3 DNA is TGCGCCAGCAGCCACGGATACAGGGTTAACTATGGCTACACCTTC. Translating gives CASSHGYRVNYGYTF.

This clone was observed a handful of times. The chain couples TRBV29-1 to TRBJ1-2; no reliable D call. Germline lookup yields CDR1 SQVTM and CDR2 ANQGSEA. The length of the CDR3 is 12 residues. Trimming shortened V by 4 bases and J by 3 bases, and 9 bases separated the two germline ends. The CDR3 reads CSVVFSYYGYTF. The CDR3 DNA follows: TGCAGCGTTGTCTTCTCCTACTATGGCTACACCTTC. Filled out from reference TRBV29-1 and TRBJ1-2, the complete variable domain reads SAVISQKPSRDICQRGTSLTIQCQVDSQVTMMFWYRQQPGQSLTLIATANQGSEATYESGFVIDKFPISRPNLTFSTLTVSNMSPEDSSIYLCSVVFSYYGYTFGSGTRLTVV.

The chain is built from TRBV29-1 and TRBJ2-3; D is unresolved. V lost 6 bases, J lost 6 bases, and 13 bases lay in between. This CDR3 contains 12 residues. Germline V CDR1 and CDR2: SQVTM, ANQGSEA. CDR3 region: CSVQRPPDTQYF. For the CDR3, the DNA is TGCAGCGTGCAGAGACCGCCCGATACGCAGTATTTT.

This chain connects TRBV6-5 to TRBJ1-5; D possibly corresponds to TRBD1 (6 bases). Trimming took off 6 bases at V and 1 base at J, with 7 bases between the two ends. CDR1 MNHEY and CDR2 SVGAGI come from the germline V gene. This CDR3 spans 13 amino acids. The DNA of the CDR3 is TGTGCCAGCAGACAGGGCAGCAATCAGCCCCAGCATTTT. Translating it yields CASRQGSNQPQHF.

The CDR3 loop reads CASSLDGTSGLSSYEQYF. The CDR3 DNA follows: TGTGCCAGCAGCTTGGACGGGACTAGCGGCCTTAGCTCCTACGAGCAGTACTTC. The chain uses TRBV5-4 and TRBJ2-7, with 11 positions matching TRBD2. V was pared by 0 bases and J by 0 bases, with 8 bases of the junction left unmatched. This CDR3 contains 18 residues. CDR1 is SGHNT, CDR2 YYREEE, per germline (reference sequence).

This rearrangement joins TRBV19 to TRBJ1-1, with D possibly matching TRBD1 (5 bases). The length of the CDR3 is 15 residues. Germline V gene sequence: CDR1 LNHDA, CDR2 SQIVND (reference sequence). Trimming pared 7 bases from V and 4 bases from J, leaving 19 bases between. CDR3 sequence reads: CASNAWGGMGTEAFF. The CDR3 bases are TGTGCCAGTAATGCCTGGGGGGGTATGGGCACTGAAGCTTTCTTT.

This clone was picked up a small number of times. The V and J genes are TRBV19 and TRBJ2-2; 7 bases are a match to TRBD2. Germline lookup yields CDR1 LNHDA and CDR2 SQIVND (reference sequence). V shed 1 base, J shed 0 bases, and the junction held 11 bases outside the gene matches. The CDR3 has 19 residues. Here the CDR3 DNA reads TGTGCCAGTAGTATAGGGACTAGTTACGTAGGCGCGAACACCGGGGAGCTGTTTTTT. Protein sequence: CASSIGTSYVGANTGELFF.

The chain is built from TRBV6-5 and TRBJ2-7, with TRBD1 matching 7 bases. The trim removed 6 bases at V and 3 bases at J, leaving 11 bases unmatched. Germline V gene data show CDR1 as MNHEY and CDR2 as SVGAGI. CDR3 size: 15 residues. The CDR3 loop is CASSFDRDPIYEQYF. In DNA, the CDR3 is TGTGCCAGCAGCTTCGACAGGGACCCGATCTACGAGCAGTACTTC.

CDR3 residues: CASSQDIRGGDTQYF. DNA of the CDR3: TGCGCCAGCAGCCAAGATATTCGTGGGGGTGATACGCAGTATTTT. V is TRBV4-1 and J is TRBJ2-3; the D gene could be TRBD1 or TRBD2 (5 bases each). The germline V gene has CDR1 MGHRA and CDR2 YSYEKL. The V and J ends lost 0 bases and 6 bases respectively, with 13 bases between them. CDR3 size: 15 residues.

This clone was counted only a few times. The V and J genes are TRBV5-4 and TRBJ2-7, with 8 bases fitting TRBD2. The CDR3 loop spans 13 amino acids. CDR1 and CDR2 from the germline V gene are SGHNT and YYREEE (reference sequence). V gave up 9 bases and J gave up 0 bases; unmatched junction bases: 5. The CDR3: CAIGLAGSYEQYF. In DNA form, the CDR3 reads TGTGCCATAGGACTAGCAGGCTCCTACGAGCAGTACTTC.

The rearrangement uses TRBV9 and TRBJ2-1; 14 bases are shared with TRBD2. Germline trimming cut 0 bases from V and 7 bases from J; bases unmatched to any gene: 3. The CDR3 length is 16 residues. Germline V gene sequence: CDR1 SGDLS, CDR2 YYNGEE. The chain's CDR3 is CASSVGTSGRLNEQFF. The CDR3 DNA reads TGTGCCAGCAGCGTAGGGACTAGCGGGAGGTTGAATGAGCAGTTCTTC.

Relative to its sample, this clone is medium-sized. The V call is TRBV29-1, the J call TRBJ2-1; tentative D call: TRBD1 (6 bases). Germline V lookup: CDR1 SQVTM, CDR2 ANQGSEA. The germline V and J ends were trimmed by 4 bases and 10 bases, with 14 bases remaining between them. The CDR3 has 12 residues. The CDR3 protein is CSVGQQGYEQFF. In DNA form, the CDR3 reads TGCAGCGTTGGGCAACAGGGATACGAGCAGTTCTTC.

V gene TRBV6-5 combines with J gene TRBJ2-7, with 11 nucleotides matching TRBD1. Per germline, CDR1 MNHEY and CDR2 SVGAGI. The CDR3 has 15 residues. The V gene end was trimmed by 4 bases and the J gene end by 4 bases; junction bases not matched to a gene: 6. CDR3 amino acids: CASSSPGQGVYEQYF. CDR3 DNA: TGTGCCAGCAGTTCTCCGGGACAGGGGGTATACGAGCAGTACTTC.

The V and J genes are TRBV25-1 and TRBJ1-1; TRBD1 matches at 7 bases. CDR1 and CDR2 from the germline V gene are MGHDK and SYGVNS. The CDR3 extends over 15 amino acids. J was trimmed by 0 bases and V by 5 bases; bases with no gene match: 6. The CDR3 region is CASSRQGSLNTEAFF. In DNA form, the CDR3 reads TGTGCCAGCAGTAGACAGGGTTCCCTGAACACTGAAGCTTTCTTT.

This clone was counted once. This chain links TRBV12-3 or TRBV12-4 with TRBJ2-1; no clear D gene. The ends were cut back, 6 bases at V and 9 bases at J, with 6 bases in the middle. This CDR3 has 10 residues. The CDR3 sequence is CASRSSEQFF. The CDR3 DNA follows: TGTGCCAGCAGATCTAGTGAGCAGTTCTTC.

This chain links TRBV5-1 with TRBJ2-3; D is perhaps TRBD1 (6 bases). The germline CDR1 and CDR2 sequences are SGHRS and YFSETQ. Trimming stripped 0 bases from V and 5 bases from J, with 13 bases between. CDR3 length: 15 residues. CDR3 residues: CASSLGSRRGDTQYF. The CDR3 nucleotides are TGCGCCAGCAGCTTGGGGTCCCGCAGGGGAGATACGCAGTATTTT.

The chain employs TRBV5-1 and TRBJ2-2; no firm D call. Per the germline V gene, CDR1 is SGHRS and CDR2 is YFSETQ. The CDR3 is 16 amino acids. V gave up 0 bases and J gave up 0 bases, with 9 bases separating them. As DNA, the CDR3 is TGCGCCAGCAGCTTGGTGAGAAACCCGAACACCGGGGAGCTGTTTTTT. Translating it yields CASSLVRNPNTGELFF. Drawing the rest from reference TRBV5-1 and TRBJ2-2, the complete variable domain is KAGVTQTPRYLIKTRGQQVTLSCSPISGHRSVSWYQQTPGQGLQFLFEYFSETQRNKGNFPGRFSGRQFSNSRSEMNVSTLELGDSALYLCASSLVRNPNTGELFFGEGSRLTVL.

J is TRBJ1-2 and V is TRBV19, with 7 bases matching TRBD1. Germline CDR1 is LNHDA and CDR2 is SQIVND (reference sequence). This CDR3 has 18 residues. V was pared by 0 bases and J by 6 bases, with 16 bases of the junction left unmatched. The CDR3 protein is CASSIDGPYRGILNGYTF. The CDR3 region has the DNA TGTGCCAGTAGTATAGACGGGCCTTACAGGGGAATATTGAATGGCTACACCTTC.

The V and J genes are TRBV5-8 and TRBJ2-3; 10 bases are a match to TRBD2. Per germline, CDR1 SGHTS and CDR2 YDEGEE. The V and J ends lost 4 bases and 6 bases, in that order; junction bases with no gene match: 11. The CDR3 sequence is 16 residues long. CDR3 in amino acids: CASSPGDLAGADTQYF. The CDR3 nucleotides are TGTGCCAGCAGCCCGGGGGATCTAGCGGGAGCGGATACGCAGTATTTT.

This rearrangement joins TRBV9 to TRBJ2-7; TRBD1 aligns across 10 bases. J gave up 6 bases and V 2 bases, and 2 bases lay outside the gene matches. CDR1 is SGDLS, CDR2 YYNGEE, per germline. The CDR3 has 13 residues. DNA for the CDR3: TGTGCCAGCAGCGTCCGGGACAGGGGCGAGCAGTACTTC. It translates to CASSVRDRGEQYF.

This chain uses TRBV10-3 with TRBJ2-1, with 8 nucleotides matching TRBD2. Germline V CDR1 and CDR2: ENHRY, SYGVKD. The V segment lost 6 bases and the J segment 7 bases; nucleotides outside the gene matches: 14. The CDR3 runs to 16 residues. Here the CDR3 DNA reads TGTGCCATCAGGGGGGCTCTCGGGGGGGCTGTGAATGAGCAGTTCTTC. It yields the protein CAIRGALGGAVNEQFF.

V usage is TRBV7-9 and J usage is TRBJ1-1; no reliable D call. The CDR3 covers 14 residues. With 0 bases removed from V and 6 bases from J, the gap between germline ends came to 11 bases. Germline CDR1 and CDR2: SEHNR and FQNEAQ (reference sequence). Here the CDR3 DNA reads TGTGCCAGCAGCTTAGCGGGGTCGTTGCCTGAAGCTTTCTTT. Its translation: CASSLAGSLPEAFF. The whole variable domain, filled in from reference TRBV7-9 and TRBJ1-1, reads DTGVSQNPRHKITKRGQNVTFRCDPISEHNRLYWYRQTLGQGPEFLTYFQNEAQLEKSRLLSDRFSAERPKGSFSTLEIQRTEQGDSAMYLCASSLAGSLPEAFFGQGTRLTVV.

The rearrangement links TRBV5-1 to TRBJ2-7; the match to TRBD2 covers 9 bases. V shed 0 bases, J shed 2 bases, and the junction held 3 bases outside the gene matches. The CDR3 has 15 amino acids. CDR1 SGHRS and CDR2 YFSETQ come from the germline V gene. CDR3 coding DNA: TGCGCCAGCAGCTTGGAGACTAGCGGTCCCTACGAGCAGTACTTC. It encodes CASSLETSGPYEQYF.

The chain carries TRBV19 and TRBJ2-5, with unresolved D. CDR1 and CDR2 (germline): LNHDA, SQIVND (reference sequence). CDR3 size: 13 residues. V was shortened by 3 bases and J by 2 bases, with 7 bases between the two germline ends. Written as DNA, the CDR3 is TGTGCCAGTAGTATCAGGATACAAGAGACCCAGTACTTC. Amino acid sequence: CASSIRIQETQYF.

This chain joins TRBV6-5 and TRBJ2-2, with a possible D match to TRBD1 (6 bases). Germline values: CDR1 MNHEY, CDR2 SVGAGI. The germline V and J ends were trimmed by 6 bases and 1 base, with 9 bases remaining between them. This CDR3 has 14 residues. As DNA, the CDR3 is TGTGCCAGCAGCTACAGGGAGAACACCGGGGAGCTGTTTTTT. Translating gives CASSYRENTGELFF.

This clone was observed a handful of times. This chain's CDR3 is CASRDTGLVLTDTQYF. CDR3 bases: TGCGCCAGCAGAGATACAGGGTTGGTGCTAACAGATACGCAGTATTTT. This chain joins TRBV4-1 and TRBJ2-3; perhaps TRBD1 as D (6 bases). The CDR3 length is 16 residues. Per germline, CDR1 MGHRA and CDR2 YSYEKL. Trimming shortened V by 6 bases and J by 3 bases, and 19 bases separated the two germline ends.

The genes are TRBV27 and TRBJ2-7; the match to TRBD1 covers 7 bases. Germline trimming cut 6 bases from V and 3 bases from J; bases unmatched to any gene: 14. Germline CDR1 MNHEY, CDR2 SMNVEV (reference sequence). This CDR3 is 16 amino acids long. In DNA, the CDR3 is TGTGCCAGCAGATCCCCCTTGCGACAGGGTATCTACGAGCAGTACTTC. Translated: CASRSPLRQGIYEQYF.